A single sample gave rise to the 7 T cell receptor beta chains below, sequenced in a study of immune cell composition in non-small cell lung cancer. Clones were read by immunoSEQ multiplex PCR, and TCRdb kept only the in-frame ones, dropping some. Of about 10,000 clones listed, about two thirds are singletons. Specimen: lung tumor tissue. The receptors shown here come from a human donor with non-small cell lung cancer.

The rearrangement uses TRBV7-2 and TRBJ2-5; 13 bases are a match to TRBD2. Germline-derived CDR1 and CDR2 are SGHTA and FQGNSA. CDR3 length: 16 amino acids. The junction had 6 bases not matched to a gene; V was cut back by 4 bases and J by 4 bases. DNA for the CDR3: TGTGCCAGCAGCTCCCAACTAGCGGGGGGGATAGAGACCCAGTACTTC. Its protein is CASSSQLAGGIETQYF.

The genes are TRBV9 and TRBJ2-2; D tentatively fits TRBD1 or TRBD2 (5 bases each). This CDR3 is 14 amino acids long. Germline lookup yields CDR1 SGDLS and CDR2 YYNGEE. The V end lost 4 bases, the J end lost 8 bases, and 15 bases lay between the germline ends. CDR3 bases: TGTGCCAGCAGCCCCGGGGCGGCCGGGGGGGAGCTGTTTTTT. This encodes CASSPGAAGGELFF.

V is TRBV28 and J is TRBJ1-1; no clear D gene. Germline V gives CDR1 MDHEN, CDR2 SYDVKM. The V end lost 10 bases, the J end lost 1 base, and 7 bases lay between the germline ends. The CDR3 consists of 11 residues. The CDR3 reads CAIHGNTEAFF. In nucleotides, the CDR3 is TGTGCCATCCATGGGAACACTGAAGCTTTCTTT. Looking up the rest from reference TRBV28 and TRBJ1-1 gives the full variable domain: DVKVTQSSRYLVKRTGEKVFLECVQDMDHENMFWYRQDPGLGLRLIYFSYDVKMKEKGDIPEGYSVSREKKERFSLILESASTNQTSMYLCAIHGNTEAFFGQGTRLTVV.

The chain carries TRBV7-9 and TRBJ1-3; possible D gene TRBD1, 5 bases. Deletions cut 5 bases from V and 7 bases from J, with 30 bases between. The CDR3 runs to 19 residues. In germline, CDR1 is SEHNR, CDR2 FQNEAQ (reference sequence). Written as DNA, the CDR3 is TGTGCCAGCAGCGAGATAGGTGGGGCCCCGTTATGGAGTCGGAACACCATATATTTT. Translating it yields CASSEIGGAPLWSRNTIYF.

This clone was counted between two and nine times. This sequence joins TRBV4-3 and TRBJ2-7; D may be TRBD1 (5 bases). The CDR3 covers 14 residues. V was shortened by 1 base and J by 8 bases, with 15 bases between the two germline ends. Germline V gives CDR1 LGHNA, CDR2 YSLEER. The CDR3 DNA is TGCGCCAGCAGCCAAGGGGGCGTCGGACAAAAGCAGTACTTC. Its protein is CASSQGGVGQKQYF.

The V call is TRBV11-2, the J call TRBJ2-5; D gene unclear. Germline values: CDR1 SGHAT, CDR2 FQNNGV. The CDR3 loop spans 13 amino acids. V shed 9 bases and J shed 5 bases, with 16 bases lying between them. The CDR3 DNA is TGTGCCAGTACCTTACAGCATTTGGAGACCCAGTACTTC. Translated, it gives CASTLQHLETQYF.

CDR3 in DNA: TGTGCCAGCAGCCAGGGACAGGTCGCGCGCAATGAGCAGTTCTTC. As protein: CASSQGQVARNEQFF. V is TRBV7-2 and J is TRBJ2-1; 8 bases are shared with TRBD1. CDR1 is SGHTA, CDR2 FQGNSA, per germline. V lost 5 bases to trimming and J lost 6 bases; unmatched junction nucleotides: 9. The CDR3 consists of 15 residues.